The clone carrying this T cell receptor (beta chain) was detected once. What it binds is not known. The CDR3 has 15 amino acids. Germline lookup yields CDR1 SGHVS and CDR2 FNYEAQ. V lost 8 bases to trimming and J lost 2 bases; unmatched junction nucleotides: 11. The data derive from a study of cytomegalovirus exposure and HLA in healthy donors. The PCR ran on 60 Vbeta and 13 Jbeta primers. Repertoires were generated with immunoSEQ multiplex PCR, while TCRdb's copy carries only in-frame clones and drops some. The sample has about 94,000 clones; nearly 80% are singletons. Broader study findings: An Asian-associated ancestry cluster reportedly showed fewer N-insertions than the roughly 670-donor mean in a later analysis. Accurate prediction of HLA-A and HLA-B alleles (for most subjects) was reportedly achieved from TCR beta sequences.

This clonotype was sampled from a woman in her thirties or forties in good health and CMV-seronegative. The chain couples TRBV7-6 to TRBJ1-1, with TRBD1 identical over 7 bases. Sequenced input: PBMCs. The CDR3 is CASGKGQDGNTEAFF. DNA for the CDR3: TGTGCCAGCGGGAAAGGACAGGATGGCAACACTGAAGCTTTCTTT.